This T cell receptor (beta chain) originates from a study of breast tumors, draining lymph nodes, adjacent tissues. Points from the study as a whole: Tumor TCR diversity was below lymph nodes but above nontumor tissue. Luminal-like breast cancer showed significantly greater tumor-nontumor repertoire similarity than basal-like breast cancer did.

Turning to this clonotype: Its target is unknown.

V was pared by 3 bases and J by 5 bases, with 3 bases of the junction left unmatched. Looked up from germline, CDR1 is ENHRY and CDR2 is SYGVKD. The CDR3 runs 13 residues. The lymph nodes were axillary draining lymph nodes from breast cancer patients. From the multiplex PCR reads, TCRdb called clonotypes with MiXCR, one entry per CDR3 protein. The table has some 230,000 distinct CDR3 sequences, roughly a third seen once. The chain is built from TRBV10-3 and TRBJ2-5; TRBD1 matches 7 bases. This TCR was recovered from a female donor with breast cancer. Some clones in this sample may be carry-over from other donors' samples. The specimen was axillary lymph node tissue. CDR3 loop: CAISEGRGETQYF. The CDR3 coding sequence is TGTGCCATCAGTGAAGGCAGGGGGGAGACCCAGTACTTC.